This T cell receptor (beta chain) came from a study of CD8+ T cells in alopecia areata. Study in general: Each of the treated patients was given oral tofacitinib, 5 to 10 mg twice daily, for moderate-to-severe alopecia areata.

CDR3 length: 14 residues. The germline gives CDR1 GTSNPN, CDR2 SVGIG (reference sequence). Germline trimming cut 0 bases from V and 3 bases from J; bases unmatched to any gene: 3. Extraction and reverse transcription of RNA yielded cDNA as the sequencing template. Here immunoSEQ multiplex PCR was the method, and the copy in TCRdb shows in-frame clones only, minus some. This sample has 150,000 to 200,000 clones, with about 70% found just once. PBMCs, the starting material, were the source of sorted CD4+ and CD8+ T cells. The input for sequencing was CD8+ T cells sorted from blood, taken at week 0. The chain employs TRBV30 and TRBJ2-3, with 7 bases identical to TRBD1. This receptor was obtained from a human donor with alopecia areata. CDR3 nucleotides: TGTGCCTGGAGTGTAGGGGGCCTGACAGATACGCAGTATTTT. Its translation: CAWSVGGLTDTQYF.